Listed here are 10 T cell receptor beta chains from one sample, sequenced in a study of OX40 agonist ivuxolimab in advanced cancers. Sequencing was performed with immunoSEQ multiplex PCR; in TCRdb, only in-frame clones are kept and a portion is missing. Of 65,000 to 80,000 clones detected, approximately 88% appear once; the ten largest clones hold 13%. The source material was CD4+ or CD8+ T cells sorted from blood, sampled in a trial of the OX40 agonist ivuxolimab. The receptors were gathered from an adult with an advanced solid tumor such as melanoma, head and neck, liver or kidney cancer.

This chain joins TRBV19 and TRBJ1-2; D unresolved. The germline gives CDR1 LNHDA, CDR2 SQIVND (reference sequence). This CDR3 is built from 12 residues. Trimming cost V 6 bases and J 4 bases, with 9 bases left between them. The CDR3: CASRGWRYGYTF. In nucleotides, the CDR3 is TGTGCCAGTAGGGGTTGGCGCTATGGCTACACCTTC. The complete variable domain, with remaining parts taken from reference TRBV19 and TRBJ1-2, reads DGGITQSPKYLFRKEGQNVTLSCEQNLNHDAMYWYRQDPGQGLRLIYYSQIVNDFQKGDIAEGYSVSREKKESFPLTVTSAQKNPTAFYLCASRGWRYGYTFGSGTRLTVV.

The CDR3 reads CASSPQLASTTNIQYF. CDR3 DNA: TGTGCCAGCTCACCCCAACTAGCGTCAACCACAAACATTCAGTACTTC. The chain combines TRBV18 with TRBJ2-4, with 7 bases lining up with TRBD2. This CDR3 spans 16 amino acids. CDR1 is KGHSH, CDR2 LQKENI, per germline. J gave up 6 bases and V 3 bases, and 11 bases lay outside the gene matches.

The chain combines TRBV6-5 with TRBJ2-7; 12 nucleotides line up with TRBD2. The CDR3 is 13 amino acids. The germline gives CDR1 MNHEY, CDR2 SVGAGI. With 7 bases clipped from V and 4 bases from J, the junction kept 2 bases outside the gene matches. The CDR3 sequence: CASTTSGGYEQYF. The CDR3 DNA is TGTGCCAGCACCACTAGCGGGGGGTACGAGCAGTACTTC.

CDR3 region: CASSVGVGVGADTQYF. CDR3 nucleotides: TGTGCCAGCAGCGTAGGGGTAGGGGTAGGCGCAGATACGCAGTATTTT. V usage is TRBV9 and J usage is TRBJ2-3; D perhaps matches TRBD1 (5 bases). Germline V CDR1 and CDR2: SGDLS, YYNGEE. The CDR3 is 16 residues long. V dropped 0 bases and J dropped 4 bases, with 15 bases sitting between them.

J is TRBJ1-3 and V is TRBV9; TRBD1 is a possible D gene (6 bases). The CDR3 has 21 residues. V lost 1 base, J lost 0 bases, and 26 bases lay in between. Germline V lookup: CDR1 SGDLS, CDR2 YYNGEE. The chain's CDR3 is CASSVLSRTVTPPSSGNTIYF. The CDR3 nucleotides are TGTGCCAGCAGCGTACTATCCCGGACAGTTACTCCCCCTAGCTCTGGAAACACCATATATTTT. Full variable domain (missing parts from reference TRBV9 and TRBJ1-3): DSGVTQTPKHLITATGQRVTLRCSPRSGDLSVYWYQQSLDQGLQFLIQYYNGEERAKGNILERFSAQQFPDLHSELNLSSLELGDSALYFCASSVLSRTVTPPSSGNTIYFGEGSWLTVV.

This clone showed up just once. The rearrangement joins TRBV19 to TRBJ2-1; 7 bases match TRBD2. Germline V lookup: CDR1 LNHDA, CDR2 SQIVND (reference sequence). This CDR3 region has 13 residues. J lost 10 bases, V lost 3 bases, and 6 bases had no gene match. The CDR3 bases are TGTGCCAGTAGTATGGCGGGAGTCCCCGAGCAGTTCTTC. Its translation: CASSMAGVPEQFF.

This chain joins TRBV6-1 and TRBJ2-2; the D gene is possibly TRBD2 (6 bases). The V and J ends lost 2 bases and 5 bases respectively, with 15 bases between them. This CDR3 has 16 residues. Germline V gene data show CDR1 as MNHNS and CDR2 as SASEGT. CDR3 DNA: TGTGCCAGCAGTGAAACCCGAGGGGCGGGGACCGGGGAGCTGTTTTTT. It is translated as CASSETRGAGTGELFF.

The chain uses TRBV14 and TRBJ1-2; TRBD1 might be the D (6 bases). CDR3 length: 14 residues. The ends were cut back, 0 bases at V and 8 bases at J, with 13 bases in the middle. Germline V CDR1 and CDR2: SGHDN, FVKESK. This CDR3 is CASSQDMGTIGYTF. The CDR3 coding sequence is TGTGCCAGCAGCCAAGACATGGGGACAATCGGCTACACCTTC.

V gene TRBV5-1 combines with J gene TRBJ2-7; weak D call: TRBD1 (6 bases). Trimming cost V 3 bases and J 4 bases, with 14 bases left between them. The germline V gene encodes CDR1 SGHRS and CDR2 YFSETQ. CDR3 length: 14 amino acids. CDR3 nucleotide sequence: TGCGCCAGCAGCTCCAGGGACAACCCATACGAGCAGTACTTC. As protein: CASSSRDNPYEQYF.

The V call is TRBV15, the J call TRBJ1-3, with a weak D call TRBD1 (6 bases). Germline CDR1 is LNHNV and CDR2 is YYDKDF (reference sequence). This CDR3 has 15 amino acids. V lost 0 bases to trimming and J lost 2 bases, with 8 bases between them. CDR3 sequence reads: CATSRETGTGNTIYF. The CDR3 DNA is TGTGCCACCAGCAGAGAAACAGGGACTGGAAACACCATATATTTT.